This T cell receptor (beta chain) was obtained from a study of T-cell reconstitution after alpha-beta-depleted transplantation in children. V trimming: 5 bases; J trimming: 2 bases; junction bases outside the gene matches: 4. Looked up from germline, CDR1 is LNHDA and CDR2 is SQIVND (reference sequence). This CDR3 comprises 15 residues. Unique molecular identifiers were used in preparing the TCRbeta library. TCRdb independently ran MiXCR on the PCR reads; one entry per CDR3 protein. Here the sample spans 640,000 or so distinct CDR3 sequences, roughly 17% being singletons. This chain joins TRBV19 and TRBJ2-2; 8 bases are shared with TRBD1. The receptor was derived from a human donor who donated a stem cell graft to a child with acute myeloid leukemia. The sample here was PBMCs from the stem cell graft donor, taken from the stem cell graft. The CDR3 DNA follows: TGTGCCAGTAGTGGGGACAGGCCTAACACCGGGGAGCTGTTTTTT. Translation gives CASSGDRPNTGELFF.